These T cell receptor beta chains were read from a single sample in a study of T-cell reconstitution after alpha-beta-depleted transplantation in children. TCRdb fed the PCR reads into MiXCR, producing one record per CDR3 protein. The table shows around 200,000 distinct CDR3 sequences, with 6.5% to 7.5% occurring only once. Sequencing was performed on PBMCs from the stem cell graft donor, taken from the stem cell graft. These receptors all stem from a human donor who donated a stem cell graft to a child with Wiskott-Aldrich syndrome. The CDR3 runs from the conserved cysteine through the conserved F or W. The D gene is left open where the match is weak. Clone size, where shown, is once, few, many, or a class for clones that have expanded.

d_call j_call clone_size v_call cdr3_aa cdr3_nt
TRBD1 TRBJ1-5 NA TRBV5-6 CASSSGQGGEEPQHF TGTGCCAGCAGCTCGGGACAGGGGGGGGAGGAGCCCCAGCATTTT
TRBD1 TRBJ2-7 many TRBV14 CASSQGDRAFDEQYF TGTGCCAGCAGCCAAGGAGACAGGGCCTTCGACGAGCAGTACTTC
TRBD1 TRBJ1-1 few TRBV7-2 CASILAYPDRGNTEAFF TGTGCCAGCATCCTTGCTTATCCGGACAGGGGGAACACTGAAGCTTTCTTT
TRBD1 TRBJ2-2 many TRBV7-6 CASSVGQGGASGELFF TGTGCCAGCAGCGTAGGACAGGGGGGGGCGTCCGGGGAGCTGTTTTTT
NA TRBJ2-5 many TRBV24-1 CATSDTVGLQETQYF TGTGCCACCAGTGACACGGTGGGGCTTCAAGAGACCCAGTACTTC
TRBD1 TRBJ1-5 many TRBV12-3/TRBV12-4 CASSSRTGGGQPQHF TGTGCCAGCAGTTCGCGGACAGGGGGAGGTCAGCCCCAGCATTTT
NA TRBJ1-1 many TRBV25-1 CASKGDTEAFF TGTGCCAGTAAAGGCGACACTGAAGCTTTCTTT
NA TRBJ1-6 NA TRBV20-1 CSARDELMGNSPLHF TGCAGTGCTAGAGATGAACTGATGGGTAATTCACCCCTCCACTTT
NA TRBJ1-6 many TRBV6-1 CASSQRGWGDQPLHF TGTGCCAGCAGTCAACGCGGTTGGGGGGATCAACCCCTCCACTTT
NA TRBJ2-7 many TRBV13 CASSSTISGTYEQYF TGTGCCAGCAGCTCCACTATTAGCGGCACCTACGAGCAGTACTTC
NA TRBJ1-3 many TRBV12-3/TRBV12-4 CASSSYQVSGNTIYF TGTGCCAGCAGCTCTTATCAGGTCTCTGGAAACACCATATATTTT
TRBD1 TRBJ1-1 many TRBV7-9 CASSLGTGGVNTEAFF TGTGCCAGCAGCCTGGGGACAGGGGGCGTGAACACTGAAGCTTTCTTT
NA TRBJ2-1 NA TRBV3-1 CASSQGLFGQFF TGTGCCAGCAGCCAAGGACTTTTTGGGCAGTTCTTC
NA TRBJ2-2 many TRBV24-1 CATRQGAGELFF TGTGCCACCAGACAGGGCGCCGGGGAGCTGTTTTTT
TRBD1 TRBJ1-2 many TRBV4-3 CASSQEWDRVDGYTF TGCGCCAGCAGCCAAGAGTGGGACAGGGTAGATGGCTACACCTTC
TRBD1 TRBJ1-5 few TRBV7-9 CASSPTGTGNQPQHF TGTGCCAGCAGCCCGACAGGGACTGGCAATCAGCCCCAGCATTTT
TRBD1 TRBJ2-7 many TRBV27 CASSFYGTGLSYEQYF TGTGCCAGCAGTTTTTACGGGACAGGACTCTCCTACGAGCAGTACTTC
NA TRBJ2-2 few TRBV19 CASSIDPTGRLNTGELFF TGTGCCAGTAGTATAGACCCTACGGGACGCCTGAACACCGGGGAGCTGTTTTTT
NA TRBJ2-7 few TRBV28 CASSPYRVPYEQYF TGTGCCAGCAGCCCCTACAGGGTGCCCTACGAGCAGTACTTC
NA TRBJ1-1 many TRBV11-3 CASSLDDWQGSTEAFF TGTGCCAGCAGCTTAGATGATTGGCAGGGGAGTACTGAAGCTTTCTTT
TRBD2 TRBJ2-3 many TRBV6-5 CASSYSRGLLTDTQYF TGTGCCAGCAGTTACTCGAGGGGACTACTCACAGATACGCAGTATTTT
NA TRBJ2-1 many TRBV4-1 CASSQDRFAGSALGSYNEQFF TGCGCCAGCAGCCAAGACAGGTTCGCGGGCAGCGCTTTAGGATCCTACAATGAGCAGTTCTTC